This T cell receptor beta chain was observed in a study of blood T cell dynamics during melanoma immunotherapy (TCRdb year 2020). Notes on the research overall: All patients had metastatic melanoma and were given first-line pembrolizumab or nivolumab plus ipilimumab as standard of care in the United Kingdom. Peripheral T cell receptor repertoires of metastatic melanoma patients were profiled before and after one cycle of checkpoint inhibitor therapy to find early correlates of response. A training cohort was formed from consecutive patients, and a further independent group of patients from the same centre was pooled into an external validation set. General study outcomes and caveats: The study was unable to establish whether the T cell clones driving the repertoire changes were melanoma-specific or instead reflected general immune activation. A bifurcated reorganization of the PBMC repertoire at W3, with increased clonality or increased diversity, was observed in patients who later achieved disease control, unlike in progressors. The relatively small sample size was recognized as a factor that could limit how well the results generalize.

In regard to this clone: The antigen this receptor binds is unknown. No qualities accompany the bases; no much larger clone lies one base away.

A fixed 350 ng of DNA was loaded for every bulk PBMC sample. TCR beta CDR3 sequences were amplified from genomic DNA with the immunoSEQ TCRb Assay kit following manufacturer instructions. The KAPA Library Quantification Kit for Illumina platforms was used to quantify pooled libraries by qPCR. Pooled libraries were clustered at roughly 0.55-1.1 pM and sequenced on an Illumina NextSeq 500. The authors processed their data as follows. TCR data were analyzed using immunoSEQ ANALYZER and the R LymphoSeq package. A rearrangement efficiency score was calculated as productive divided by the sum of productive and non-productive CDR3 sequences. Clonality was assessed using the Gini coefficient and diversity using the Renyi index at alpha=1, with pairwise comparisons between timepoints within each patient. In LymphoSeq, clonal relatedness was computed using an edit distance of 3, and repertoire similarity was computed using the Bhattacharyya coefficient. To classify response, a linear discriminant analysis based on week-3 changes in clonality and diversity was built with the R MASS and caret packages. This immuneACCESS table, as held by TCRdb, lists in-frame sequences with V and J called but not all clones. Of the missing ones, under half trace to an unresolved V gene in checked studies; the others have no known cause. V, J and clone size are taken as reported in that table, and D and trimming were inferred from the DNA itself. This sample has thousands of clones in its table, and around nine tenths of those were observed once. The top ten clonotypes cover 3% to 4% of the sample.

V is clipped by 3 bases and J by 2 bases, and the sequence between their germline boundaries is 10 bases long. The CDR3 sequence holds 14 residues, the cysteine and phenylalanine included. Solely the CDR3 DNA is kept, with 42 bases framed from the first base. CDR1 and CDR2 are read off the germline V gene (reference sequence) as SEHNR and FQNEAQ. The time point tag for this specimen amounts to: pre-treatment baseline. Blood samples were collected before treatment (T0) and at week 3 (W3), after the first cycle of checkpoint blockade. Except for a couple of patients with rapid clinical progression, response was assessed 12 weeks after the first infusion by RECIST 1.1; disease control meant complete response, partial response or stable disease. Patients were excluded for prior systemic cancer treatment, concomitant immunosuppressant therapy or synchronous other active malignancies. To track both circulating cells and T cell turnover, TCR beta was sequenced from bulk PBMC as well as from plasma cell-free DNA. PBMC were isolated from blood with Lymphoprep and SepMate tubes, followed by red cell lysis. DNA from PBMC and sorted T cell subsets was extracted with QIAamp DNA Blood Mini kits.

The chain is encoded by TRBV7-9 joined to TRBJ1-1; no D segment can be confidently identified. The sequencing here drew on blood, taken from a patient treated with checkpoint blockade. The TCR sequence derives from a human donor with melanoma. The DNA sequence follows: TGTGCCAGCAGCTTCGGCGCAGCAAACACTGAAGCTTTCTTT. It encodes CASSFGAANTEAFF.